This paragraph reports one T cell receptor beta chain. The sample belongs to a study of blood T cell repertoires in COVID-19. On the study more broadly: The United States, Italy and Spain were the sources of the acute and convalescent COVID-19 samples.

Trimming removed 0 bases at V and 2 bases at J, with 8 bases between. CDR1 is SGHKS, CDR2 YYEKEE, per germline (reference sequence). The CDR3 is 14 residues long. The repertoire was sequenced with immunoSEQ multiplex PCR; TCRdb's copy has only in-frame clones and lacks some. The sample has about 340,000 clones, more than 75% seen once. The sequenced sample consisted of peripheral blood. This clonotype originated in a woman in her fifties or sixties with COVID-19, enrolled during active disease. The V call is TRBV5-5, the J call TRBJ1-2, with a tentative D call TRBD1 (6 bases). CDR3 nucleotide sequence: TGTGCCAGCAGCTTGGCTACAGGGAACTATGGCTACACCTTC. It is translated as CASSLATGNYGYTF.